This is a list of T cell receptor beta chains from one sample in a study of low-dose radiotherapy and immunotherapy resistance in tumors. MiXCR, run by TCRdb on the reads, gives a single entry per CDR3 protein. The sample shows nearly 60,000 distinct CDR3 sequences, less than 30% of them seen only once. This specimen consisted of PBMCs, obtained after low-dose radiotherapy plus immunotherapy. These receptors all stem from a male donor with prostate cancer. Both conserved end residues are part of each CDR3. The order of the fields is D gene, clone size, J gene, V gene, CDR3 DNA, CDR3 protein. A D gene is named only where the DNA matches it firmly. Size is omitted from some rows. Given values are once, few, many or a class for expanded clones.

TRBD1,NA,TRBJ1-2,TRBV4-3,TGCGCCAGCAGCCAAGGGGACAGGGCCCGAGGTGGCTACACCTTC,CASSQGDRARGGYTF
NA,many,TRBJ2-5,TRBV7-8,TGTGCCAGCAGCCCGCCGTCAGGGCAAGAGACCCAGTACTTC,CASSPPSGQETQYF
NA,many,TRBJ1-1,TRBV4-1,TGCGCCAGCAGCCGGAACACTCCGAGGGGGGTGTCGAACACTGAAGCTTTCTTT,CASSRNTPRGVSNTEAFF
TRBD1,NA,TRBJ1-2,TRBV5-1,TGCGCCAGCAGCTTGTCCCGTACCCGGGACAGGGGAGAGAGCTACACCTTC,CASSLSRTRDRGESYTF
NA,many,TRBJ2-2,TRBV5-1,TGCGCCAGCAGCTTGGGAGATTGGGCAGGGAACACCGGGGAGCTGTTTTTT,CASSLGDWAGNTGELFF
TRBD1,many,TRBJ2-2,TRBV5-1,TGCGCCAGCAGCACTGGGACAGGGCGAACCGGGGAGCTGTTTTTT,CASSTGTGRTGELFF
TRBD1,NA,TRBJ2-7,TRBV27,TGTGCCATCAGCCGGGACAGATCCTACGAGCAGTACTTC,CAISRDRSYEQYF
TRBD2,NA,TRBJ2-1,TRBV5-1,TGCGCCAGCAGCATCGGACTAGCGGAGAATGAGCAGTTCTTC,CASSIGLAENEQFF
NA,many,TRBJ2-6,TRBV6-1,TGTGCCAGCAGTGAAGCAATGGCAGGTGGAGGGTCCGGGGCCAACGTCCTGACTTTC,CASSEAMAGGGSGANVLTF
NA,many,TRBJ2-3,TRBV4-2,TGTGCCAGCAGCCAAGATGAGGGGCCGGGGGCAGATACGCAGTATTTT,CASSQDEGPGADTQYF
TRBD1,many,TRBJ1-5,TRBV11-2,TGTGCCAGCAGCCCACAGGGGGCGCGAAATCAGCCCCAGCATTTT,CASSPQGARNQPQHF
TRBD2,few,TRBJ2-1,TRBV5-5,TGTGCCAGCAGCTTCCTTGGGGGGACTAGCTCCTACAATGAGCAGTTCTTC,CASSFLGGTSSYNEQFF
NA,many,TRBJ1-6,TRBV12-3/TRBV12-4,TGTGCCAGCAGCCCCGGACACAATAATTCACCCCTCCACTTT,CASSPGHNNSPLHF
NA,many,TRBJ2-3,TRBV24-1,TGTGCCACCAGTGATGCACCGGGACGGAACACAGATACGCAGTATTTT,CATSDAPGRNTDTQYF
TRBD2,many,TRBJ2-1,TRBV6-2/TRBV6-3,TGTGCCAGCAAGGTGAGGACTAGTGGGGGCAATGAGCAGTTCTTC,CASKVRTSGGNEQFF
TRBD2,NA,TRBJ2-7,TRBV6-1,TGTGCCAGCACCCTCTTCCCTGGCGGGGGGGCCTACGAGCAGTACTTC,CASTLFPGGGAYEQYF
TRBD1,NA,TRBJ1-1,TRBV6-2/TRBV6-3,TGTGCCAGCAGGGACAGGGGCCTTGCTATAACTGAAGCTTTCTTT,CASRDRGLAITEAFF
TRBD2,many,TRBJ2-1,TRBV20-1,TGCAGTGCTAGACCCCCCGGGAGCGGGGGGTACAATGAGCAGTTCTTC,CSARPPGSGGYNEQFF
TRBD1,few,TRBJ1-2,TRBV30,TGTGCCTGGAGTGTAAAGGGACAGGGACCTAACTATGGCTACACCTTC,CAWSVKGQGPNYGYTF
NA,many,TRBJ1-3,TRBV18,TGTGCCAGCTCACCCAGGGATCTCGGAAACACCATATATTTT,CASSPRDLGNTIYF
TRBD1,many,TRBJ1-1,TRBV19,TGTGCCAGTAGCATCCCCTCAGGGGGGGCCGACACTGAAGCTTTCTTT,CASSIPSGGADTEAFF
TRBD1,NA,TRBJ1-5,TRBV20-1,TGCAGTGCTAGAGATGCAGGACAGGGGAATCAGCCCCAGCATTTT,CSARDAGQGNQPQHF
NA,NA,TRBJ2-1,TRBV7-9,TGTGCCAGCAGCCACGGACCCTCGAATGAGCAGTTCTTC,CASSHGPSNEQFF
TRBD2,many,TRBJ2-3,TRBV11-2,TGTGCCAGCAGCAAACTAGCGGGAGGGGCGGATACGCAGTATTTT,CASSKLAGGADTQYF
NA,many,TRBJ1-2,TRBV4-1,TGCGCCAGCAGCCAGAGGGAGAGTAGCTATGGCTACACCTTC,CASSQRESSYGYTF
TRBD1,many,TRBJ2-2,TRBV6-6,TGTGCCAGCAGGGACAGGACCACCGGGGAGCTGTTTTTT,CASRDRTTGELFF
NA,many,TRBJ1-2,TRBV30,TGTGCCTGGAGTTCCCAGGTTGACTATGGCTACACCTTC,CAWSSQVDYGYTF
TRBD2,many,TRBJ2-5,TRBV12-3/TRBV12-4,TGTGCCAGCAGTTTGCTGGCGGGGGAACCGTACCAAGAGACCCAGTACTTC,CASSLLAGEPYQETQYF
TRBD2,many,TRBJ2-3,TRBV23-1,TGCGCCAGCAGTCAACGGACTAGCGGGAGGACAGATACGCAGTATTTT,CASSQRTSGRTDTQYF
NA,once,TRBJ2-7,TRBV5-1,TGCGCCAGCAGCTTGCAGGGGGGCCCGGGCGAGCAGTACTTC,CASSLQGGPGEQYF
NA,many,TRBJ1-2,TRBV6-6,TGTGCCAGCGAATATAGACAGTTTGGCTACACCTTC,CASEYRQFGYTF
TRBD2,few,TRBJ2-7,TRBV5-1,TGCGCCAGCAGCCCCGGACTAGCGGGGGGCCCAACCTACGAGCAGTACTTC,CASSPGLAGGPTYEQYF
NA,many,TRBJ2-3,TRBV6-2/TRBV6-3,TGTGCCAGCAGGGTGGGAATTTCAGATACGCAGTATTTT,CASRVGISDTQYF
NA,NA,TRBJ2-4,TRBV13,TGTGCCAGCAGCCCTGGCGGAAACATTCAGTACTTC,CASSPGGNIQYF
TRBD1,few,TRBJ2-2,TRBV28,TGTGCCAGCAGTTTACCGGGGACAGCGAGAGGGGAGCTGTTTTTT,CASSLPGTARGELFF
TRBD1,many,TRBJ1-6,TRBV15,TGTGCCACCAGCAGAGGAGGGCCGGGACAGGGTGGCGGGCAGGTCCACTTT,CATSRGGPGQGGGQVHF
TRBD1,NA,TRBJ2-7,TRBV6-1,TGTGCCAGCAGCCCGGGCGACAGGGGTATGGGGGAGCAGTACTTC,CASSPGDRGMGEQYF
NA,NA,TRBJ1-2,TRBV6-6,TGTGCCAGCAGTTACGACAGGCGAGCTAACTATGGCTACACCTTC,CASSYDRRANYGYTF
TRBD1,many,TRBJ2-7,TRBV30,TGTGCCTGGAGGGGAAATTCAGGGGGACAGTACTTC,CAWRGNSGGQYF
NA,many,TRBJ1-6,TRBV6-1,TGTGCCAGCAGTCCGATACCCCAGGAAGCCCTCCACTTT,CASSPIPQEALHF
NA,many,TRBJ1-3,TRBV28,TGTGCCAGCAGTCACCACGAAACTGGAAACACCATATATTTT,CASSHHETGNTIYF
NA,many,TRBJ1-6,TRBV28,TGTGCCAGCAGCCGGACGGGTGCATATAATTCACCCCTCCACTTT,CASSRTGAYNSPLHF
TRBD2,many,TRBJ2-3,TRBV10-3,TGTGCCATCAGTGTGCGGGGGGGGAGCACAGATACGCAGTATTTT,CAISVRGGSTDTQYF
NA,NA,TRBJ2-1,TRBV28,TGTGCCAGCAGTCCAAAGACAGAGATCGGTGAGCAGTTCTTC,CASSPKTEIGEQFF
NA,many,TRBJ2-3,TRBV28,TGTGCCAGCAGTCGGGGTCGAACGACTGCAGATACGCAGTATTTT,CASSRGRTTADTQYF
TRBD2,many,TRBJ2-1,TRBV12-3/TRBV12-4,TGTGCCAGCAGCCGGACTAGTGAGCAGTTCTTC,CASSRTSEQFF
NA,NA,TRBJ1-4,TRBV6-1,NA,CASRDRVTNEKLFFF
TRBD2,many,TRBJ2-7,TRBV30,TGTGCCTGGAGTCCAGGACTAGCGGGTACCTACGAGCAGTACTTC,CAWSPGLAGTYEQYF
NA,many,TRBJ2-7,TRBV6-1,TGTGCCAGCGAGAGGGCGTACGAGCAGTACTTC,CASERAYEQYF
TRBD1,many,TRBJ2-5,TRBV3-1,TGTGCCAGCAGCCAAGCCCGGGACAGGGGTCCTCAGGGGCAAGAGACCCAGTACTTC,CASSQARDRGPQGQETQYF
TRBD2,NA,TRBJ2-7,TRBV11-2,TGTGCCAGCAGCAGAACTAGCGGGAGGGACGAGCAGTACTTC,CASSRTSGRDEQYF
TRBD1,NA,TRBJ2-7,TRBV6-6,TGTGCCAGCAGTTACAGGGACAGGGGAGGCGAGCAGTACTTC,CASSYRDRGGEQYF
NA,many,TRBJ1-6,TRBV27,TGTGCCAGCAGCGCTCGCATATCACCCCTCCACTTT,CASSARISPLHF
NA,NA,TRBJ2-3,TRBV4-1,TGCGCCAGCAGCCAAGTTAATTTAGTCGTCACAGATACGCAGTATTTT,CASSQVNLVVTDTQYF
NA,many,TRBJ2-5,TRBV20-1,TGCAGTGCTAGAGATCGTGCTGATGTACTAGTTGCCGAGACCCAGTACTTC,CSARDRADVLVAETQYF
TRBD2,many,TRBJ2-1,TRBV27,TGTGCCAGCAGTTTAGGACTAGCGGGCAACAATGAGCAGTTCTTC,CASSLGLAGNNEQFF
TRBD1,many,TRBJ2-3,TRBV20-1,TGCAGTGCTAGCAGGGGGACGGGCACAGATACGCAGTATTTT,CSASRGTGTDTQYF
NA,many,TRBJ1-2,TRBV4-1,TGCGCCAGCAGCCAAGATATCCAGGCGGGGCGGGAAATCGGCTACACCTTC,CASSQDIQAGREIGYTF
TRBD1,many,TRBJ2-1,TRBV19,TGTGCCAGTAGTATAGGGGACAGTTACAATGAGCAGTTCTTC,CASSIGDSYNEQFF